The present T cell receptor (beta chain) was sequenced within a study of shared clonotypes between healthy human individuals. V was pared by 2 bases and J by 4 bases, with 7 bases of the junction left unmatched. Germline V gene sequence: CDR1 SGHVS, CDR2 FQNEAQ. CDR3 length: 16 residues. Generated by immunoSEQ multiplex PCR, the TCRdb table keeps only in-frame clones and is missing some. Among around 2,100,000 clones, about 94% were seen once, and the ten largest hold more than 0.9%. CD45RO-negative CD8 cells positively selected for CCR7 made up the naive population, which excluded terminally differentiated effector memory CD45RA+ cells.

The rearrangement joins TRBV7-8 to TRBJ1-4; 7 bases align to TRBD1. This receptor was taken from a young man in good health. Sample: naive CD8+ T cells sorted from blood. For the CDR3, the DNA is TGTGCCAGCAGCTTAACGCAGGGGGGTAGTAATGAAAAACTGTTTTTT. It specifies CASSLTQGGSNEKLFF.